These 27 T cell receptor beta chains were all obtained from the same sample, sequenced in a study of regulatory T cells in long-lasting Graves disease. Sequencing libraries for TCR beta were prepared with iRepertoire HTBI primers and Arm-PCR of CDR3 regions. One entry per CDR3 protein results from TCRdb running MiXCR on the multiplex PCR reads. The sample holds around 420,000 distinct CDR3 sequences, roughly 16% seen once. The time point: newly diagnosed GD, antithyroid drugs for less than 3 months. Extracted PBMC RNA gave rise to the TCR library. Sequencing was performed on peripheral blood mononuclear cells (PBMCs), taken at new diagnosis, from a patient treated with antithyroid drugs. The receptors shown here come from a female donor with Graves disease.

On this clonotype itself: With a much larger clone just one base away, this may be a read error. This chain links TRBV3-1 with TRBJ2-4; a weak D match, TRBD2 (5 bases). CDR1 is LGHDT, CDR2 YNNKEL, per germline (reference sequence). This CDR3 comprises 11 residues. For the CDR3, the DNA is TGTGCCAGCAGTCAAGGACTTGTGCAGTACTTC. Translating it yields CASSQGLVQYF.

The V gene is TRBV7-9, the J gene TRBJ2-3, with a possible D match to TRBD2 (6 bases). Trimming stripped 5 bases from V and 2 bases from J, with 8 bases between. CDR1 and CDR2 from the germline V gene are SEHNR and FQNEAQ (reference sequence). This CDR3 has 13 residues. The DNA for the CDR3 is TGTGCCAGCAGCCGGGGGTACACAGATACGCAGTATTTT. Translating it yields CASSRGYTDTQYF.

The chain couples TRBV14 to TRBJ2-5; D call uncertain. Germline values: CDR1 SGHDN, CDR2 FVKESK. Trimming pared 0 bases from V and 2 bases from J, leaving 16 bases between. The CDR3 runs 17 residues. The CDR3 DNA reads TGTGCCAGCAGCCAAGAAACCCCTTCGATTATGCAAGAGACCCAGTACTTC. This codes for CASSQETPSIMQETQYF.

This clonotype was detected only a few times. CDR3 loop: CASSYDRGGEQFF. CDR3 DNA sequence: TGTGCCAGCAGTTACGACCGGGGGGGTGAGCAGTTCTTC. The V and J genes are TRBV6-2 or TRBV6-3 and TRBJ2-1; TRBD2 aligns across 8 bases. The CDR3 length is 13 residues. Germline assignment: CDR1 MNHEY and CDR2 SVGEGT. The junction had 3 bases not matched to a gene; V was cut back by 2 bases and J by 9 bases.

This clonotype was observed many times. CDR3 region: CASSSIGVSYEQYF. CDR3 DNA sequence: TGTGCCAGCAGTAGTATAGGAGTGTCCTACGAGCAGTACTTC. The chain recombines TRBV2 with TRBJ2-7; D uncertain. The CDR3 has 14 amino acids. Trimming took off 5 bases at V and 1 base at J, with 12 bases between the two ends. The germline V gene has CDR1 SNHLY and CDR2 FYNNEI.

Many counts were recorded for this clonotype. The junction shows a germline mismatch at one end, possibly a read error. CDR3 sequence: CSASTGSKEKLFF. The CDR3 coding sequence is TGCAGTGCCTCGACAGGGTCTAAGGAAAAACTGTTTTTT. This rearrangement joins TRBV20-1 to TRBJ1-4, with 7 bases identical to TRBD1. The V gene's germline CDR1 is DFQATT and CDR2 SNEGSKA (reference sequence). There are 13 residues in the CDR3.

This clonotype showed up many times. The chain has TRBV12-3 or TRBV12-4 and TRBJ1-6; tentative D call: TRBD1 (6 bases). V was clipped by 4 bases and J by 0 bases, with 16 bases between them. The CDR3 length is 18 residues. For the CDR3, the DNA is TGTGCCAGCAGTTCCGCCCCCGACAGGATCTCCTATAATTCACCCCTCCACTTT. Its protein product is CASSSAPDRISYNSPLHF.

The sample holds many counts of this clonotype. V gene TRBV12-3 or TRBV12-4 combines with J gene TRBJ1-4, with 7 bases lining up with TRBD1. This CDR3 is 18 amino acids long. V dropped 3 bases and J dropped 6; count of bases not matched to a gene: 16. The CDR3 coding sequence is TGTGCCAGCAGTTTTCTGTTTTCGGGGTACCAGGGGGATGAAAAACTGTTTTTT. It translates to CASSFLFSGYQGDEKLFF.

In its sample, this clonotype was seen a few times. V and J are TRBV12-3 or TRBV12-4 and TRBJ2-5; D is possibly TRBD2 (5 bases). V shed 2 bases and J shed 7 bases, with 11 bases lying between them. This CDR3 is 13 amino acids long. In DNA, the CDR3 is TGTGCCAGCAGTTTATCAGGTCGGGGGACCCAGTACTTC. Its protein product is CASSLSGRGTQYF.

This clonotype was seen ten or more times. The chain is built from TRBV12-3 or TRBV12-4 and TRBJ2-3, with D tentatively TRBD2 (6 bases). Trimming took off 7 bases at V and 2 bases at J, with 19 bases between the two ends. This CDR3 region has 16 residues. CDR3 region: CASTIGAGGVTDTQYF. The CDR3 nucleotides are TGTGCCAGCACCATAGGGGCGGGCGGGGTCACAGATACGCAGTATTTT.

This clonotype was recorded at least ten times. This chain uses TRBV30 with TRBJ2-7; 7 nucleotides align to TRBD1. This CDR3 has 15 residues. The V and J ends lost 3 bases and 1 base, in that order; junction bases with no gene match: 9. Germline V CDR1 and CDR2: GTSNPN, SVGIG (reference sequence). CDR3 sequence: CAWSRGTATSYEQYF. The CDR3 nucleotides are TGTGCCTGGAGCCGAGGGACAGCCACTTCCTACGAGCAGTACTTC.

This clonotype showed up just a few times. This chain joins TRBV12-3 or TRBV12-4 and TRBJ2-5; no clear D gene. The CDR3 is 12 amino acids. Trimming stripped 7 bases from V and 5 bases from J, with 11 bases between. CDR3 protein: CASKTGSETQYF. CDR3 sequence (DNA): TGTGCCAGCAAGACCGGGTCGGAGACCCAGTACTTC.

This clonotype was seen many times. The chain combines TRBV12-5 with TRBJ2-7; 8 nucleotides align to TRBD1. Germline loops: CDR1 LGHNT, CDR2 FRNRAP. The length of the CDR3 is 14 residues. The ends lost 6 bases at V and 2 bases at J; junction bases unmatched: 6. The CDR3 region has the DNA TGTGCTAGTGGCCCAGGACAGGGTGCCTACGAGCAGTACTTC. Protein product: CASGPGQGAYEQYF.

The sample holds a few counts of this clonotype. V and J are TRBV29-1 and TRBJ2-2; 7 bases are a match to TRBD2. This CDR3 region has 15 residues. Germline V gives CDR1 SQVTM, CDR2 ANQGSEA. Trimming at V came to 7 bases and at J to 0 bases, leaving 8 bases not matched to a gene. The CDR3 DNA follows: TGCAGCGGGGCTAGCGGAGCATCGAACACCGGGGAGCTGTTTTTT. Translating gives CSGASGASNTGELFF.

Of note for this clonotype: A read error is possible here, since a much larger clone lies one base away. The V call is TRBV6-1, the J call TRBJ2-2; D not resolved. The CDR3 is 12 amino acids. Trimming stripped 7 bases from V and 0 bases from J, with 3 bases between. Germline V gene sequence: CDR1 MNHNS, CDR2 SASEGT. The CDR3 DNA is TGTGCCAGCATCGCGAACACCGGGGAGCTGTTTTTT. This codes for CASIANTGELFF.

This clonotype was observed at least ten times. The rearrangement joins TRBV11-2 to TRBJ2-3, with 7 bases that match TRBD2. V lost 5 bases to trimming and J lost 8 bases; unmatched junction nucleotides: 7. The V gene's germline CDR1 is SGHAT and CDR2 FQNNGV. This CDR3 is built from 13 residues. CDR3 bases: TGTGCCAGCAGCCCGGGGACTATGGGTACGCAGTATTTT. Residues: CASSPGTMGTQYF.

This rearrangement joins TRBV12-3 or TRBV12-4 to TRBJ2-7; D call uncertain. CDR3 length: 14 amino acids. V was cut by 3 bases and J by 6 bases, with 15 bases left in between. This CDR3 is CASSFRSAYGEQYF. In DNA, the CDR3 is TGTGCCAGCAGTTTTCGCAGTGCCTATGGCGAGCAGTACTTC.

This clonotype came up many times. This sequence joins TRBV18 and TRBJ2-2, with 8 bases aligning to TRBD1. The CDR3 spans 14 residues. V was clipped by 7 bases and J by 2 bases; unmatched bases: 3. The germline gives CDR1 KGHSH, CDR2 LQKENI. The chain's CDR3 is CASYDRGNTGELFF. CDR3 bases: TGTGCCAGCTACGACAGGGGTAACACCGGGGAGCTGTTTTTT. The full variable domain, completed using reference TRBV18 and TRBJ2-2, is NAGVMQNPRHLVRRRGQEARLRCSPMKGHSHVYWYRQLPEEGLKFMVYLQKENIIDESGMPKERFSAEFPKEGPSILRIQQVVRGDSAAYFCASYDRGNTGELFFGEGSRLTVL.

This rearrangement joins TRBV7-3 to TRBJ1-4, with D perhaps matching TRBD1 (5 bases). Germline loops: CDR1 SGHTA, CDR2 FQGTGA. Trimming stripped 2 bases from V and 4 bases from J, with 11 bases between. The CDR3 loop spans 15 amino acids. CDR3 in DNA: TGTGCCAGCAGCTTATTGGGACCGAATAATGAAAAACTGTTTTTT. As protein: CASSLLGPNNEKLFF.

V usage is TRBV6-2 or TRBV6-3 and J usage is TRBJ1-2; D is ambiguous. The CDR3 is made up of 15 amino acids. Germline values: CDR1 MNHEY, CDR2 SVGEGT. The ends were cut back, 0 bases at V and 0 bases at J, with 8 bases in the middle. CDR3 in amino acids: CASSYSAATNYGYTF. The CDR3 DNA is TGTGCCAGCAGTTACTCGGCAGCCACTAACTATGGCTACACCTTC.

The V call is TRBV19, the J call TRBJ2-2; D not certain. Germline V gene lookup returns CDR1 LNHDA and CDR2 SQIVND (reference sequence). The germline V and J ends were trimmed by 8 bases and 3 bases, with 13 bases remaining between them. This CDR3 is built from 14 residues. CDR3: CASRYGVHTGELFF. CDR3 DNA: TGTGCCAGTCGGTACGGAGTTCACACCGGGGAGCTGTTTTTT.

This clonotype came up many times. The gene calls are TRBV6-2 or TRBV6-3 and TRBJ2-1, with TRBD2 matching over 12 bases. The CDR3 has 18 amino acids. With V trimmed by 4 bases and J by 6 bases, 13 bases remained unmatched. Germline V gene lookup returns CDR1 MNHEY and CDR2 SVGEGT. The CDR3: CASSSLSASGRAPNEQFF. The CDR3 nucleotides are TGTGCCAGCAGTTCCCTAAGCGCTAGCGGGAGGGCCCCCAATGAGCAGTTCTTC.

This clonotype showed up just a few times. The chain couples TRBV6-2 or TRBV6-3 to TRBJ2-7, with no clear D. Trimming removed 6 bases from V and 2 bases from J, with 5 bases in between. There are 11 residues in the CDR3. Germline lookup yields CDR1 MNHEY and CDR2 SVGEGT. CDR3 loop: CASSKTYEQYF. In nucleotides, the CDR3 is TGTGCCAGCAGCAAGACCTACGAGCAGTACTTC.

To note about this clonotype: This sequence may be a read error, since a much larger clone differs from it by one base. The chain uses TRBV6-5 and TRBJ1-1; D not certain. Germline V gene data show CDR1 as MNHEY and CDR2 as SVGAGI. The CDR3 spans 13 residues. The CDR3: CASGYSIPRQAFF. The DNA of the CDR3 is TGTGCCAGCGGTTACTCGATTCCGCGCCAAGCTTTCTTT.

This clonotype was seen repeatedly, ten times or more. The CDR3 nucleotides read TGTGCCAGCACCTCGACTTACGGGGTCAACAATCAGCCCCAGCATTTT. Protein: CASTSTYGVNNQPQHF. The V and J genes are TRBV7-9 and TRBJ1-5; D is unclear. Germline V CDR1 and CDR2: SEHNR, FQNEAQ (reference sequence). The CDR3 is made up of 16 amino acids. V dropped 7 bases and J dropped 3 bases, with 19 bases sitting between them.

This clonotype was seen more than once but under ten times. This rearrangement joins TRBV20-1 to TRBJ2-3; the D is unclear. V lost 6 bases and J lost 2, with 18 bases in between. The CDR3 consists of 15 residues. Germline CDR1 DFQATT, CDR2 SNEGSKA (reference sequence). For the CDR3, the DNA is TGCAGTGCCGCCGGTGACCGCCTGGACACAGATACGCAGTATTTT. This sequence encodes CSAAGDRLDTDTQYF.

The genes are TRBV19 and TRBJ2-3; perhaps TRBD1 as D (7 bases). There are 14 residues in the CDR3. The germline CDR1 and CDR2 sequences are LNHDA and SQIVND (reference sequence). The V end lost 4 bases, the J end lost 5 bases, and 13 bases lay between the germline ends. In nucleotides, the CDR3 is TGTGCCAGTAGTACAAATCAGGGGGGAGATACGCAGTATTTT. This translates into CASSTNQGGDTQYF.